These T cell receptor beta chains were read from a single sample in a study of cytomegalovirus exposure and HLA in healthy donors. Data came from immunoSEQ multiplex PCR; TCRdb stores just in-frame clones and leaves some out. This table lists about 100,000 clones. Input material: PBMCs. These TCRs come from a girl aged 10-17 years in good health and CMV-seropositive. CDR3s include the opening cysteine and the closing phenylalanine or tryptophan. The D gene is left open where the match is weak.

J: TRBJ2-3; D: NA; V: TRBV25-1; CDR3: CASSEYGGATDTQYF; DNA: TGTGCCAGCAGTGAATATGGGGGCGCCACAGATACGCAGTATTTT
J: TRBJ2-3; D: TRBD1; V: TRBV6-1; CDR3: CASSAFTGVVDTQYF; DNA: TGTGCCAGCAGTGCGTTTACAGGGGTAGTGGATACGCAGTATTTT
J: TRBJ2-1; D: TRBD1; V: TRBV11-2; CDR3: CASSLAGTDNEQFF; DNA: TGTGCCAGCAGCTTAGCCGGGACAGACAATGAGCAGTTCTTC
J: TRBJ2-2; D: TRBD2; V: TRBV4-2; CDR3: CASSQEVEAGFTGELFF; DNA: TGTGCCAGCAGCCAAGAAGTGGAAGCGGGGTTCACCGGGGAGCTGTTTTTT
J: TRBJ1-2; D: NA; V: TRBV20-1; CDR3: CSARGGGGYTF; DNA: TGCAGTGCTAGAGGGGGGGGTGGCTACACCTTC
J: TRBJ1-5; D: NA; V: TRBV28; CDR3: CASSLSYLTLQHF; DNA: TGTGCCAGCAGTTTGAGTTATCTGACTTTACAGCATTTT
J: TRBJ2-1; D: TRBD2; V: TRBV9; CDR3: CASSPTSGGYNEQFF; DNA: TGTGCCAGCAGCCCGACTAGCGGGGGCTACAATGAGCAGTTCTTC
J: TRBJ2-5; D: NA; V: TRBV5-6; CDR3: CASSLGGGETQYF; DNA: TGTGCCAGCAGCTTGGGTGGGGGGGAGACCCAGTACTTC
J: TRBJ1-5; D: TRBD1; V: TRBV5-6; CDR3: CASSRQGASNQPQHF; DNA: TGTGCCAGCAGCCGCCAGGGGGCTAGCAATCAGCCCCAGCATTTT
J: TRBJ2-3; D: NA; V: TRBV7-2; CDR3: CASSPRQATDTQYF; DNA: TGTGCCAGCAGCCCTAGACAGGCCACAGATACGCAGTATTTT
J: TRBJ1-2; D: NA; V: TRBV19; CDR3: CASSPGRVAGYTF; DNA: TGTGCCAGTAGTCCAGGGAGGGTAGCCGGCTACACCTTC
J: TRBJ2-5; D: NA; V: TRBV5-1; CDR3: CASSLSGFGETQYF; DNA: TGCGCCAGCAGCTTGTCGGGGTTCGGGGAGACCCAGTACTTC
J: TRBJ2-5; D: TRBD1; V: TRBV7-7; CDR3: CASSLGTAQGETQYF; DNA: TGTGCTAGCAGCTTAGGGACAGCCCAGGGGGAGACCCAGTACTTC
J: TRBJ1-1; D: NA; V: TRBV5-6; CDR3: CASTRGWGDTEAFF; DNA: TGTGCCAGCACCCGGGGGTGGGGGGACACTGAAGCTTTCTTT
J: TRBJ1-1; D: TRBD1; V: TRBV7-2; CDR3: CASSSLQGGTEAFF; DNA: TGTGCCAGCAGCTCCTTACAGGGGGGCACTGAAGCTTTCTTT
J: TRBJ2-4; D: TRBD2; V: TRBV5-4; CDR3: CASSLKGAGGKNIQYF; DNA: TGTGCCAGCAGCTTGAAAGGGGCGGGGGGCAAAAACATTCAGTACTTC
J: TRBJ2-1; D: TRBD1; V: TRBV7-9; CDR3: CASSSPGQGLNEQFF; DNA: TGTGCCAGCAGCTCCCCCGGACAGGGGCTCAATGAGCAGTTCTTC
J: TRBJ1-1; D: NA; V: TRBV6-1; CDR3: CASSELISGWGEAFF; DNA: TGTGCCAGCAGTGAATTAATCTCAGGGTGGGGTGAAGCTTTCTTT
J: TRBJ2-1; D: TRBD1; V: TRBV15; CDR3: CATSPVRDSWGEQFF; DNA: TGTGCCACCAGCCCCGTACGGGACAGCTGGGGTGAGCAGTTCTTC
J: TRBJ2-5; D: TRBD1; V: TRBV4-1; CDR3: CASSQGARDRETQYF; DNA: TGCGCCAGCAGCCAAGGCGCCAGGGACAGAGAGACCCAGTACTTC
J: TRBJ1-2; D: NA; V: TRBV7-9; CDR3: CATRKERVDGYTF; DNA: TGTGCCACGCGAAAGGAGAGGGTTGACGGCTACACCTTC
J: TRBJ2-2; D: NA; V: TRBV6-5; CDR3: CASSFQRVNTGELFF; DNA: TGTGCCAGCAGTTTCCAGCGAGTAAACACCGGGGAGCTGTTTTTT
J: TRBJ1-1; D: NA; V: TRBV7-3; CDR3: CASSEGRGNTEAFF; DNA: TGTGCCAGCAGCGAAGGGAGGGGGAACACTGAAGCTTTCTTT
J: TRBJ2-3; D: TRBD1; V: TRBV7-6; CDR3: CASSFYRGDTQYF; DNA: TGTGCCAGCAGCTTTTACAGGGGGGATACGCAGTATTTT
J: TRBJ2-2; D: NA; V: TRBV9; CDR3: CASSVVSGPLGELFF; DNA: TGTGCCAGCAGCGTAGTTTCAGGGCCGCTCGGGGAGCTGTTTTTT
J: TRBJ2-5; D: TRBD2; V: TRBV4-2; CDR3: CASSQGGTSGQETQYF; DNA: TGTGCCAGCAGCCAAGGCGGGACTAGCGGCCAAGAGACCCAGTACTTC
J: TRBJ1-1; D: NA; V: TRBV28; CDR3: CASSQEQAVNTEDFF; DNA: TGTGCCAGCAGCCAGGAACAGGCGGTGAACACTGAAGATTTCTTT
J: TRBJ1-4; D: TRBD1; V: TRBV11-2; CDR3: CASSLDRDREMFF; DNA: TGTGCCAGCAGCTTAGACCGGGACAGGGAGATGTTTTTT
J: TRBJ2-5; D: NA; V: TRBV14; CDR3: CASSPPRASWETQYF; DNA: TGTGCCAGCAGCCCCCCGAGGGCCTCTTGGGAGACCCAGTACTTC
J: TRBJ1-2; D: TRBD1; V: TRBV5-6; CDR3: CASSQGATYGYTF; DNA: TGTGCCAGCAGTCAGGGGGCGACCTATGGCTACACCTTC
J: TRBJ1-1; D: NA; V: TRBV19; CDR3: CASTQKNTEAFF; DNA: TGTGCCAGTACCCAAAAGAACACTGAAGCTTTCTTT
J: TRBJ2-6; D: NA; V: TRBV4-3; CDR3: CASSQDARSGANVLTF; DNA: TGCGCCAGCAGCCAAGATGCTAGGTCTGGGGCCAACGTCCTGACTTTC
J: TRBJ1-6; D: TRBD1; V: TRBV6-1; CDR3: CASSVIGQGGDSPLHF; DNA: TGTGCCAGCAGTGTCATTGGACAGGGAGGGGATTCACCCCTCCACTTT
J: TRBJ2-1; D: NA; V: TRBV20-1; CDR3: CSASTSQQFF; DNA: TGCAGTGCTAGCACTAGCCAGCAGTTCTTC
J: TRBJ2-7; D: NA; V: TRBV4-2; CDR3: CASSQVSGTRIYEQYF; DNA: TGTGCCAGCAGCCAAGTATCCGGGACACGAATCTACGAGCAGTACTTC
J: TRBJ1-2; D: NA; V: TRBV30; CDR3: CAWSGGEDYGYTF; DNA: TGTGCCTGGAGTGGGGGGGAAGACTATGGCTACACCTTC
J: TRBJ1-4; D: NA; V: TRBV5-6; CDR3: CASSLRDTDEKLFF; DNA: TGTGCCAGCAGCTTAAGGGACACGGACGAAAAACTGTTTTTT
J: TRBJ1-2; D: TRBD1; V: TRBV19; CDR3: CASSIDAGGGADGYTF; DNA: TGTGCCAGTAGTATAGACGCAGGAGGGGGCGCCGATGGCTACACCTTC
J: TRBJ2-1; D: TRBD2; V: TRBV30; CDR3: CAWSQTRTSGGHNEQFF; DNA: TGTGCCTGGAGTCAAACTAGGACTAGCGGGGGACACAATGAGCAGTTCTTC
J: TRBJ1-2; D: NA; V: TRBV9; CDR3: CASSVLGSGLTGGYTF; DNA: TGTGCCAGCAGCGTACTGGGATCGGGACTGACCGGTGGCTACACCTTC
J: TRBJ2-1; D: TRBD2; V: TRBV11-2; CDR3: CASSLLRGGGSYNEQFF; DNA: TGTGCCAGCAGCTTACTTAGAGGCGGGGGCTCCTACAATGAGCAGTTCTTC
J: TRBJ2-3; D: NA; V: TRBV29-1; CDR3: CSVEGFGGGMVGSGTDTQYF; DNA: TGCAGCGTTGAAGGGTTTGGGGGGGGCATGGTGGGGTCGGGCACAGATACGCAGTATTTT
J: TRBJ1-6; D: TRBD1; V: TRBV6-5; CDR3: CASRQTGVSPLHF; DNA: TGTGCCAGCAGACAGACAGGGGTCTCACCCCTCCACTTT
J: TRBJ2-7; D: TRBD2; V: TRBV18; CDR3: CASSALAGGYEQYF; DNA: TGTGCCAGCTCAGCACTAGCGGGGGGCTACGAGCAGTACTTC
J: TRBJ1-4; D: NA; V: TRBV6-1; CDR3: CASSADSTTNEKLFF; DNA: TGTGCCAGCAGTGCCGACTCCACAACTAATGAAAAACTGTTTTTT
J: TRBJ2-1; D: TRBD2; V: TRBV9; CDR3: CASSVDGGASSYNEQFF; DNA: TGTGCCAGCAGCGTAGACGGGGGGGCAAGCTCCTACAATGAGCAGTTCTTC
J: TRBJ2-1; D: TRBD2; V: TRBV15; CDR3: CATSRDSGGREQFF; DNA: TGTGCCACCAGCAGAGATTCGGGGGGGCGCGAGCAGTTCTTC
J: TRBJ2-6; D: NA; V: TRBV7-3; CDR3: CASSRGWTGANVLTF; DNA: TGTGCCAGCAGCCGCGGGTGGACTGGGGCCAACGTCCTGACTTTC
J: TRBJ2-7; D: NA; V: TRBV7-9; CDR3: CASSPKGSGEDAYEQYF; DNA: TGTGCCAGCAGCCCCAAAGGGTCAGGGGAAGACGCCTACGAGCAGTACTTC